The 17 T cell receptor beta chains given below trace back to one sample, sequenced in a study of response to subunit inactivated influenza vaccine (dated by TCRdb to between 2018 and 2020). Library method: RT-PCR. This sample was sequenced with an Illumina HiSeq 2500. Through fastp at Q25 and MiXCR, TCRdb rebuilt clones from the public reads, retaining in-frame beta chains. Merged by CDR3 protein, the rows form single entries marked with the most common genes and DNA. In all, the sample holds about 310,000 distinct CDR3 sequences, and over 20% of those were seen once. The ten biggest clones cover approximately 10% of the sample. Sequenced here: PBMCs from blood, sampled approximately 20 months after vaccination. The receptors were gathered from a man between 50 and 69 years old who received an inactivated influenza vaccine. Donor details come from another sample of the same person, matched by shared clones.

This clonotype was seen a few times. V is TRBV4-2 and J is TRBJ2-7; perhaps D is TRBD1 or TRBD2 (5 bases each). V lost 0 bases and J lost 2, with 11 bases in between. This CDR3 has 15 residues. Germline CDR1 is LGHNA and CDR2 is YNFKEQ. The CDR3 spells CASSQDMGRPYEQYF. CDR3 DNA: TGTGCCAGCAGCCAAGATATGGGACGCCCCTACGAGCAGTACTTC.

In nucleotides, the CDR3 is TGCAGCGTTGATCCGATCGGGGCCTATGGCTACACCTTC. Translated: CSVDPIGAYGYTF. This rearrangement joins TRBV29-1 to TRBJ1-2; D possibly corresponds to TRBD1 (5 bases). Germline V gene lookup returns CDR1 SQVTM and CDR2 ANQGSEA. CDR3 length: 13 amino acids. V dropped 3 bases and J dropped 4 bases, with 12 bases sitting between them. Full variable domain (rest looked up from reference TRBV29-1 and TRBJ1-2): SAVISQKPSRDICQRGTSLTIQCQVDSQVTMMFWYRQQPGQSLTLIATANQGSEATYESGFVIDKFPISRPNLTFSTLTVSNMSPEDSSIYLCSVDPIGAYGYTFGSGTRLTVV.

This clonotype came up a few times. CDR3 loop: CASSQRTGGNSPLHF. The CDR3, as DNA: TGTGCCAGCAGTCAACGGACAGGGGGCAATTCACCCCTCCACTTT. The V gene is TRBV12-3 or TRBV12-4, the J gene TRBJ1-6; 11 positions agree with TRBD1. Losses at the gene ends were 5 bases for V and 7 bases for J; bases not matched to a gene: 4. The length of the CDR3 is 15 residues.

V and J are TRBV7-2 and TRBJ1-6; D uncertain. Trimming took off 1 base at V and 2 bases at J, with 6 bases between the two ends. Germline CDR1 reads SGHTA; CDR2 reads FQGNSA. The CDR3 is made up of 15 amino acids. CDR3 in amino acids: CASSLVQAYNSPLHF. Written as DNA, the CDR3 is TGTGCCAGCAGCTTAGTTCAGGCCTATAATTCACCCCTCCACTTT. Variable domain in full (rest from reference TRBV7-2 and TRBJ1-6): GAGVSQSPSNKVTEKGKDVELRCDPISGHTALYWYRQSLGQGLEFLIYFQGNSAPDKSGLPSDRFSAERTGGSVSTLTIQRTQQEDSAVYLCASSLVQAYNSPLHFGNGTRLTVT.

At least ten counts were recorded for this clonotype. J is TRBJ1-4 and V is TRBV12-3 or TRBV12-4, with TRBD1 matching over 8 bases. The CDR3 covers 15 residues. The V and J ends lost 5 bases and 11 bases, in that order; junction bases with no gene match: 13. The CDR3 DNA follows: TGTGCCAGCAGTCACTCCGGACAGGGTCTGTGGAAACTGTTTTTT. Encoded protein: CASSHSGQGLWKLFF.

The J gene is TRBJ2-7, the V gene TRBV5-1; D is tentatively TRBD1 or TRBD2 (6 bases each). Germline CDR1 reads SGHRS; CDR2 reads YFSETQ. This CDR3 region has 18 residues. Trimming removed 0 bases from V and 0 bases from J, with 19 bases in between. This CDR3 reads CASSLELGGRQPSYEQYF. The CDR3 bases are TGCGCCAGCAGCTTGGAGTTAGGGGGGCGACAGCCCTCCTACGAGCAGTACTTC.

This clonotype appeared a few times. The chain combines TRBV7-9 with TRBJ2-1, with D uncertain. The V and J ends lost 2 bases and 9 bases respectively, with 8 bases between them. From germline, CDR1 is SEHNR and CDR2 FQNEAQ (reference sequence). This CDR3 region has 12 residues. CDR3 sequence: CASSLFGFEQFF. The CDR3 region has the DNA TGTGCCAGCAGCTTATTTGGGTTTGAGCAGTTCTTC.

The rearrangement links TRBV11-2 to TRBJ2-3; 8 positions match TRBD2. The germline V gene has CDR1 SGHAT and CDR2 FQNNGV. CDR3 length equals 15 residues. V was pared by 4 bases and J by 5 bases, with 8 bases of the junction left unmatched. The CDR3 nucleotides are TGTGCCAGCAGCTCACGGGCGGGGGGTCAAGATACGCAGTATTTT. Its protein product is CASSSRAGGQDTQYF.

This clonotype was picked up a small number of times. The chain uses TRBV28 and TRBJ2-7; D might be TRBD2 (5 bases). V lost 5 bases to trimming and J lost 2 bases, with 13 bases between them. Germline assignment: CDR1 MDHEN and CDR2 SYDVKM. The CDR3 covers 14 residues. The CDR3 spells CASSPGADTYEQYF. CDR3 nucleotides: TGTGCCAGCAGTCCCGGAGCGGATACCTACGAGCAGTACTTC.

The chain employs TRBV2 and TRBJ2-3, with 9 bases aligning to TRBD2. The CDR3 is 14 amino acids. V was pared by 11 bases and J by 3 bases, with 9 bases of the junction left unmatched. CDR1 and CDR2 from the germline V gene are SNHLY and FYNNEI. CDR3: CAWSPAGGTDTQYF. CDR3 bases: TGTGCCTGGAGCCCAGCGGGAGGTACAGATACGCAGTATTTT. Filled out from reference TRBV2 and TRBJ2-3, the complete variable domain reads EPEVTQTPSHQVTQMGQEVILRCVPISNHLYFYWYRQILGQKVEFLVSFYNNEISEKSEIFDDQFSVERPDGSNFTLKIRSTKLEDSAMYFCAWSPAGGTDTQYFGPGTRLTVL.

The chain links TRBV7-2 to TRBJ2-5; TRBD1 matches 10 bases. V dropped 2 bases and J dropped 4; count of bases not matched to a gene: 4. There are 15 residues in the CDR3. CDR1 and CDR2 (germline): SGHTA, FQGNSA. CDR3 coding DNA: TGTGCCAGCAGCTTAACAGGACAGGGGGGAGAGACCCAGTACTTC. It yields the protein CASSLTGQGGETQYF.

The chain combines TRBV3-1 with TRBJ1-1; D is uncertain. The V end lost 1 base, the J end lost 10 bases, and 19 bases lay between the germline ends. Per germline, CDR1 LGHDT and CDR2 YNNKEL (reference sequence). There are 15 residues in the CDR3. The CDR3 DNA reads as TGTGCCAGCAGCCAAGGTTCCCTCGGGGTCTCGAGAGCTTTCTTT. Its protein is CASSQGSLGVSRAFF.

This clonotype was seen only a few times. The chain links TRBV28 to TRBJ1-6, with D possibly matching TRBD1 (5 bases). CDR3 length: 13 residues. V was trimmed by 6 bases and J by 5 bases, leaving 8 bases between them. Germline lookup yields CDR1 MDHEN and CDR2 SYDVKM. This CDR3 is CASRGLHNSPLHF. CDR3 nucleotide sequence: TGTGCCAGCAGGGGACTCCATAATTCACCCCTCCACTTT.

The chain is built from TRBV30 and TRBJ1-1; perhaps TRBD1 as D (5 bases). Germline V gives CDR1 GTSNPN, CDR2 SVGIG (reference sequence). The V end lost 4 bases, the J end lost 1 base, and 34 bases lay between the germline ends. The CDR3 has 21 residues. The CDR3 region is CAWIPTGFSWTRQNKNTEAFF. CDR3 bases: TGTGCCTGGATCCCGACCGGTTTTAGTTGGACCAGACAGAATAAGAACACTGAAGCTTTCTTT.

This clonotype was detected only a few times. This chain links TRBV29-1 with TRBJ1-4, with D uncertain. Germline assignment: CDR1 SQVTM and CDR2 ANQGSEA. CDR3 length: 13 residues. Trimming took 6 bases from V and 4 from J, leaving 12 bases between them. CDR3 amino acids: CSVGLGSNEKLFF. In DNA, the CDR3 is TGCAGCGTCGGCCTAGGGAGTAATGAAAAACTGTTTTTT. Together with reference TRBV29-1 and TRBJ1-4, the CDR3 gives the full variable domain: SAVISQKPSRDICQRGTSLTIQCQVDSQVTMMFWYRQQPGQSLTLIATANQGSEATYESGFVIDKFPISRPNLTFSTLTVSNMSPEDSSIYLCSVGLGSNEKLFFGSGTQLSVL.

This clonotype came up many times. The CDR3 sequence: CSVPRDGFYGYTF. CDR3 coding DNA: TGCAGCGTTCCCCGGGACGGGTTCTATGGCTACACCTTC. The V gene is TRBV29-1, the J gene TRBJ1-2, with a possible D match to TRBD1 (5 bases). The V and J ends lost 5 bases and 4 bases respectively, with 14 bases between them. The CDR3 totals 13 residues. Germline lookup yields CDR1 SQVTM and CDR2 ANQGSEA.

CDR3: CASSIDRGNSPLHF. Here the CDR3 DNA reads TGTGCCAGTAGTATAGATCGGGGTAATTCACCCCTCCACTTT. The rearrangement links TRBV19 to TRBJ1-6; no clear D. This CDR3 region has 14 residues. CDR1 LNHDA and CDR2 SQIVND come from the germline V gene (reference sequence). V was trimmed by 0 bases and J by 6 bases, leaving 6 bases between them.